What follows are 31 T cell receptor beta chains derived from one specimen sequenced in a study of T cells expressing NK-cell markers. TCRdb reprocessed the 5' RACE reads and reports one entry per CDR3 protein, with no DNA. Its table records some 150,000 distinct CDR3 sequences. Sequences were obtained from blood T cells: a sorted CD56 or NKG2C T cell subset, CD4+ or CD8+ T cells, or bulk PBMC T cells (not recorded which). Receptor source: a woman aged 50 to 60 in good health.

The chain carries TRBV15 and TRBJ2-4; TCRdb's D gene call, TRBD2, goes unchecked for lack of DNA. From germline, CDR1 is LNHNV and CDR2 YYDKDF (reference sequence). This CDR3 spans 16 amino acids. CDR3 region: CATSRLLAGGGGIQYF.

V and J are TRBV20-1 and TRBJ2-3; TCRdb calls TRBD2, which cannot be checked without DNA. CDR1 DFQATT and CDR2 SNEGSKA come from the germline V gene (reference sequence). This CDR3 region has 14 residues. The CDR3 here is CSAFLAGSTDTQYF.

This rearrangement joins TRBV27 to TRBJ1-1. CDR1 and CDR2 (germline): MNHEY, SMNVEV (reference sequence). The CDR3 loop spans 15 amino acids. CDR3 region: CASSLSINPGTEAFF.

The rearrangement uses TRBV27 and TRBJ2-1; TCRdb's D call of TRBD1 is untestable without DNA. In germline, CDR1 is MNHEY, CDR2 SMNVEV (reference sequence). The CDR3 loop spans 12 amino acids. The CDR3 spells CASGLDGGEQFF.

The CDR3 sequence: CSVEEVTSGSGEQYF. The J gene is TRBJ2-7, the V gene TRBV29-1; the TCRdb D gene call, TRBD2, has no DNA to confirm it. Germline CDR1 reads SQVTM; CDR2 reads ANQGSEA. There are 15 residues in the CDR3.

This rearrangement joins TRBV3-1 to TRBJ2-7; no DNA is available, so the TRBD1 call from TCRdb remains unchecked. CDR1 is LGHDT, CDR2 YNNKEL, per germline (reference sequence). The length of the CDR3 is 14 residues. The CDR3 protein is CASSLLRRDYEQYF.

The chain couples TRBV7-9 to TRBJ2-7; as DNA is missing, the TRBD1 call by TCRdb cannot be tested. The CDR3 has 14 amino acids. Per the germline V gene, CDR1 is SEHNR and CDR2 is FQNEAQ (reference sequence). This CDR3 reads CASSLGPGAYEQYF.

This sequence joins TRBV3-1 and TRBJ2-7; lacking DNA, the TRBD1 call made by TCRdb goes unchecked. The CDR3 runs to 14 residues. CDR1 and CDR2 from the germline V gene are LGHDT and YNNKEL (reference sequence). CDR3 sequence reads: CASSPGRAHYEQYF.

The chain links TRBV4-1 to TRBJ2-1. The V gene's germline CDR1 is MGHRA and CDR2 YSYEKL. The CDR3 spans 12 residues. Here the CDR3 reads CASSLWVNEQFF.

The chain joins TRBV6-1 to TRBJ2-1; TCRdb's D gene call, TRBD1, goes unchecked for lack of DNA. The CDR3 spans 12 residues. From germline, CDR1 is MNHNS and CDR2 SASEGT. The CDR3 spells CASMTGYNEQFF.

The chain combines TRBV5-1 with TRBJ2-5; TCRdb's D call of TRBD2 is untestable without DNA. Germline assignment: CDR1 SGHRS and CDR2 YFSETQ. The CDR3 runs to 16 residues. This CDR3 reads CASSLGRSVSQETQYF.

CDR3 residues: CASSNPETQYF. The chain couples TRBV11-2 to TRBJ2-3. CDR1 is SGHAT, CDR2 FQNNGV, per germline. The CDR3 has 11 residues.

The chain uses TRBV29-1 and TRBJ2-1. This CDR3 has 12 amino acids. Germline CDR1 is SQVTM and CDR2 is ANQGSEA. The CDR3 sequence: CSVVSLYNEQFF.

The chain recombines TRBV12-3 or TRBV12-4 with TRBJ1-1; with no DNA, the TCRdb D assignment of TRBD1 cannot be verified. The CDR3 loop spans 17 amino acids. The CDR3 region is CASIDIPSSGRLTEAFF.

This chain connects TRBV20-1 to TRBJ2-1; TCRdb lists TRBD1, though no DNA is available to test this call. CDR3 length: 14 amino acids. CDR1 is DFQATT and CDR2 is SNEGSKA in the germline V gene (reference sequence). The CDR3 reads CSVRLPIRGNEQFF.

V usage is TRBV12-3 or TRBV12-4 and J usage is TRBJ2-1; the D gene TCRdb calls, TRBD2, cannot be checked with no DNA. This CDR3 has 13 amino acids. The CDR3 reads CASSLGSRYEQFF.

The chain employs TRBV29-1 and TRBJ2-1; TCRdb picks TRBD2, but there is no DNA to check that call. This CDR3 is built from 12 residues. CDR1 is SQVTM, CDR2 ANQGSEA, per germline. The CDR3 region is CSALSGLDEQFF.

This rearrangement joins TRBV13 to TRBJ2-3; the TRBD1 assignment by TCRdb is unverifiable without DNA. CDR1 and CDR2 (germline): PRHDT, FYEKMQ (reference sequence). CDR3 length: 16 amino acids. CDR3 sequence reads: CASSVRDRGLTDTQYF.

The rearrangement joins TRBV12-3 or TRBV12-4 to TRBJ2-1; as DNA is missing, the TRBD1 call by TCRdb cannot be tested. The CDR3 is 13 residues long. CDR3 sequence: CASSPQVAHEQFF.

V gene TRBV5-1 combines with J gene TRBJ2-5; without DNA, the TCRdb call of TRBD1 cannot be checked. CDR3 size: 16 residues. Germline assignment: CDR1 SGHRS and CDR2 YFSETQ. Here the CDR3 reads CASSLGPGGGKETQYF.

The CDR3 region is CASSPPGLGEETQYF. The J gene is TRBJ2-5, the V gene TRBV12-3 or TRBV12-4; lacking DNA, the TRBD2 call made by TCRdb goes unchecked. The CDR3 runs to 15 residues.

The rearrangement uses TRBV11-2 and TRBJ2-1; TCRdb designates TRBD2, a call that cannot be tested without DNA. The CDR3 is made up of 11 amino acids. Germline CDR1 reads SGHAT; CDR2 reads FQNNGV. The CDR3: CATSHGGYVFF.

V is TRBV4-1 and J is TRBJ2-1; TCRdb picks TRBD2, but there is no DNA to check that call. The CDR3 covers 18 residues. Germline V gene sequence: CDR1 MGHRA, CDR2 YSYEKL. The chain's CDR3 is CASSQGANGGGSYNEQFF.

The CDR3 protein is CASMGGLVFDTQYF. V usage is TRBV7-9 and J usage is TRBJ2-3; TCRdb gives TRBD2 as the D gene, but with no DNA this cannot be confirmed. Germline V gene data show CDR1 as SEHNR and CDR2 as FQNEAQ (reference sequence). The CDR3 sequence is 14 residues long.

The chain has TRBV6-5 and TRBJ2-4. Germline CDR1 reads MNHEY; CDR2 reads SVGAGI. The CDR3 covers 16 residues. CDR3 amino acids: CASSYGSDVAKNIQYF.

This chain links TRBV7-9 with TRBJ2-1. The CDR3 totals 14 residues. Per germline, CDR1 SEHNR and CDR2 FQNEAQ (reference sequence). This CDR3 is CASSLGSSVNEQFF.

This chain uses TRBV6-6 with TRBJ2-1; TCRdb's assignment of TRBD2 cannot be checked, as there is no DNA. The CDR3 runs 16 residues. In germline, CDR1 is MNHNY, CDR2 SVGAGI (reference sequence). The CDR3 here is CASSYPSGRAVNEQFF.

The V call is TRBV7-9, the J call TRBJ2-1. Germline V lookup: CDR1 SEHNR, CDR2 FQNEAQ (reference sequence). This CDR3 contains 16 residues. CDR3 residues: CASSLAASGYHNEQFF. The entire variable domain, with the rest obtained from reference TRBV7-9 and TRBJ2-1, is as follows: DTGVSQNPRHKITKRGQNVTFRCDPISEHNRLYWYRQTLGQGPEFLTYFQNEAQLEKSRLLSDRFSAERPKGSFSTLEIQRTEQGDSAMYLCASSLAASGYHNEQFFGPGTRLTVL.

This CDR3 reads CASSFQGEQYF. The rearrangement uses TRBV12-3 or TRBV12-4 and TRBJ2-7; the D call of TRBD1 rests on TCRdb alone, since no DNA is present to check it. CDR3 size: 11 residues.

The CDR3 region is CASSALGGDTGELFF. This sequence joins TRBV9 and TRBJ2-2; the TRBD2 assignment by TCRdb is unverifiable without DNA. The germline CDR1 and CDR2 sequences are SGDLS and YYNGEE. CDR3 size: 15 residues.

The gene calls are TRBV14 and TRBJ2-1; TCRdb lists TRBD1, though no DNA is available to test this call. The CDR3 runs to 15 residues. Per the germline V gene, CDR1 is SGHDN and CDR2 is FVKESK. CDR3 sequence reads: CASSQWGGFNNEQFF.